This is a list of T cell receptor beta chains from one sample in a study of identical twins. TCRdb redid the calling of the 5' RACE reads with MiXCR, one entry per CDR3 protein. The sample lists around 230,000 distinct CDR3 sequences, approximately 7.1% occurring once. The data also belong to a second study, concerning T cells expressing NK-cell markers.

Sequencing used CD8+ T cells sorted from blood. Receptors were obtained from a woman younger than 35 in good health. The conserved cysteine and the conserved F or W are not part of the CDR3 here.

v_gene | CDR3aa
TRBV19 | ATRTGSVEAF
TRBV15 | ATSRSTGVQPQH
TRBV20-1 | SARDLTGTHSNQPQH
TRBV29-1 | SVPFWAGLTEAF
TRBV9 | ASSQGGENYEQY
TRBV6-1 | ASSLGTALWYNEQF
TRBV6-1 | ASRDRGAATQY
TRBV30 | AWNVGGNTEAF
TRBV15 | ATSRDRGENSPLH
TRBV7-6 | ASSRPGDGYT
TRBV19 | ASSNWDASYEQY
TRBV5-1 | ASSLTSGPFNEQF
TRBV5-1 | ASSLGGQTSYGYT
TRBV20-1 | SGDRVNTGELF
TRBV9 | ASSARPGLAGGDTGELF
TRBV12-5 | ASERPNTGELF